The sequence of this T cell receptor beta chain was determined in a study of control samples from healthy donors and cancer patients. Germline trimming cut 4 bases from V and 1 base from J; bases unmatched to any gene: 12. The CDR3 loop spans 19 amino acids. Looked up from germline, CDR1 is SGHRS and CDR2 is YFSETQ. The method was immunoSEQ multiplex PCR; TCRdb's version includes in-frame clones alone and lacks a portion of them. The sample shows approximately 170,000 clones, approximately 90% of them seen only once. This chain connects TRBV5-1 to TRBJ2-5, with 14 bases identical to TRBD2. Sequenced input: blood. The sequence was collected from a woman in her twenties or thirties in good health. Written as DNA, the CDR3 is TGCGCCAGCAGCCCGGCCCGGGGACTAGCGGGAGTGAGCCAAGAGACCCAGTACTTC. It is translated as CASSPARGLAGVSQETQYF.